Here is one T cell receptor (beta chain) with its context. Its antigen is still unknown. Base quality data are lacking; no much larger clone is found one base away. TCRbeta CDR3 regions were amplified from genomic DNA using the immunoSEQ Assay, a bias-controlled multiplex PCR. Under the source paper's analysis protocol: Nucleated cell counts per sample were estimated from amplification of reference gene primers within the assay. To quantify the absolute abundance of each unique TCRbeta CDR3 rearrangement, sequence reads were collapsed and filtered. For each sample, productive Simpson clonality was calculated as the square root of Simpson's diversity index across productive rearrangements. Imported from immuneACCESS, the table was reduced by TCRdb to in-frame sequences with V and J called. These copies leave out some clones; in studies compared against another copy, an unresolved V gene accounts for under half, and the cause of the remainder is not known. V, J and clone size were drawn from that table, and D and trimming were deduced from the DNA. The sample has 150,000 to 200,000 clones on record, roughly 82% of them singletons. The ten biggest clones cover approximately 10% of the sample.

In the prospective study, participants were roughly 18 to 89 years old, resided in about two dozen geographic areas of the United States, and were enrolled through a virtual design. Cohort assignment in the prospective study relied on participant-reported clinical history from a screening survey and a study questionnaire. Recovered participants in ImmuneRACE Cohort 3 were defined by two consecutive negative NP/OP PCR tests, clearance by a healthcare professional, or resolution of symptoms. In the prospective study, mobile phlebotomists collected whole blood, serum and a nasopharyngeal or oropharyngeal swab from each participant. Prospective study participants could optionally give additional blood draws and questionnaires over an approximately two-month period. Prospective study blood samples were shipped either frozen or at room temperature before DNA extraction. The CDR3 spans 15 residues, from the cysteine through the phenylalanine. The kept DNA is CDR3 alone, 45 bases in frame from the first base. V is clipped by 5 bases and J by 10 bases, and the sequence between their germline boundaries is 21 bases long. Taken from the germline V gene (reference sequence), the CDR1 and CDR2 loops are MNHEY and SMNVEV.

The data derive from a study of blood T cell repertoires in COVID-19 (TCRdb year 2020). Looking at the study overall: The collaborator samples originated in the United States, Italy and Spain and spanned the acute and convalescent phases of COVID-19. The repertoires were released in a freely available public database intended as a resource for research on the immune response to SARS-CoV-2. The prospective study material was composed of cDNA or gDNA derived from T cells, B-cell-depleted T cells, or PBMCs. Nearly every sample came with metadata listing a de-identified subject ID, COVID-19 status, age in years and sex. The dataset comprised deeply sampled blood TCRbeta repertoires from subjects exposed to, actively infected with, or recovered from COVID-19. Samples were obtained from the ongoing ImmuneRACE study (first 160 participants) and from some 1,300 subjects provided by 6 global collaborators. Where HLA class I and class II types were available, the types were taken from metadata supplied by the sample provider, not from assay-based typing. Paper-wide results and their limitations: The quantity of clinical and demographic metadata differed by source and by participant and was supplied without curation.

Sequenced: PBMCs or T cells enriched from blood (not recorded which). The sequence was obtained from a man aged 50 to 60 who had recovered from COVID-19. The V and J genes are TRBV27 and TRBJ2-1; the D gene cannot be resolved reliably. The DNA sequence is given as TGTGCCAGCAGTCCCCCCCCCACCCGAGTCGCGGAGCAGTTCTTC. It translates as CASSPPPTRVAEQFF.